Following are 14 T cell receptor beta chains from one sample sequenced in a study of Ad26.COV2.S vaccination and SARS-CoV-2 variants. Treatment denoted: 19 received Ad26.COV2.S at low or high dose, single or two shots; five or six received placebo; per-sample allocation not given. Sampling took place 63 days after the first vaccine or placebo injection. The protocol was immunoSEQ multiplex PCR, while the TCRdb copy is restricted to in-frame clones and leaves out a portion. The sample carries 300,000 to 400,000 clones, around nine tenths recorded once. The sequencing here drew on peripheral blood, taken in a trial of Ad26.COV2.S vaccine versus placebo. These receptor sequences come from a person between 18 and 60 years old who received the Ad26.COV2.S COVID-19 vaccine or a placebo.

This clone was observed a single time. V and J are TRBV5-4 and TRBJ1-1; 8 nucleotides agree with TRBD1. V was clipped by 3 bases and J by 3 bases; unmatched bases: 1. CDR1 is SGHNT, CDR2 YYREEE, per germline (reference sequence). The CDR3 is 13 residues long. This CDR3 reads CASSSTGDTEAFF. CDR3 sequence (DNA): TGTGCCAGCAGCTCGACAGGGGACACTGAAGCTTTCTTT.

The CDR3 is CASSSINTEAFF. The CDR3 nucleotides are TGTGCCAGCAGTAGCATAAACACTGAAGCTTTCTTT. The genes are TRBV27 and TRBJ1-1, with D unresolved. The CDR3 sequence is 12 residues long. CDR1 is MNHEY, CDR2 SMNVEV, per germline (reference sequence). V was shortened by 5 bases and J by 2 bases, with 6 bases between the two germline ends.

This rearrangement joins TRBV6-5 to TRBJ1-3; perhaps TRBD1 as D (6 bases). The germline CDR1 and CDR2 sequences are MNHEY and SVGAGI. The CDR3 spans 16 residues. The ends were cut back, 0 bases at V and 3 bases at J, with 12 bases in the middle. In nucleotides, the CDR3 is TGTGCCAGCAGTTACTCGGGAGGGGGAAATGGAAACACCATATATTTT. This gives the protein CASSYSGGGNGNTIYF.

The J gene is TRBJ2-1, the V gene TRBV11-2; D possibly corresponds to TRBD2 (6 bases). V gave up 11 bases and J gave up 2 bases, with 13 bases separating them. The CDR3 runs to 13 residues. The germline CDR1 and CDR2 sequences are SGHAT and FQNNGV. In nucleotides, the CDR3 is TGTGCCTGCCGGGACTCCACCTACAATGAGCAGTTCTTC. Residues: CACRDSTYNEQFF.

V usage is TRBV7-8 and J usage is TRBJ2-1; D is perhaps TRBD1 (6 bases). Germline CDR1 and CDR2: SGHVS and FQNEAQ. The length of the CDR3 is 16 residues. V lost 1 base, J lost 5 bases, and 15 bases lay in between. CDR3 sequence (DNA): TGTGCCAGCAGCTTAGGTGGGACACCCAAAAACAATGAGCAGTTCTTC. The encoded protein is CASSLGGTPKNNEQFF.

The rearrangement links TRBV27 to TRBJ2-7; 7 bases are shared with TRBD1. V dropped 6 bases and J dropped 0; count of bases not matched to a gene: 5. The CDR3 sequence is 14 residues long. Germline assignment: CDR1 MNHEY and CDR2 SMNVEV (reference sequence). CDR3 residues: CASRIQGFSYEQYF. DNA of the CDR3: TGTGCCAGCAGGATACAGGGGTTCTCCTACGAGCAGTACTTC.

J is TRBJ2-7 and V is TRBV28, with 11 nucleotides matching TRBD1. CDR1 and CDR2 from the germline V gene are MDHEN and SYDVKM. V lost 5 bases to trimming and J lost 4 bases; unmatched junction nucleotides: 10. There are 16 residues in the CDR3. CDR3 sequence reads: CASSQWTGGVMYEQYF. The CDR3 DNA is TGTGCCAGCAGTCAGTGGACAGGGGGCGTGATGTACGAGCAGTACTTC. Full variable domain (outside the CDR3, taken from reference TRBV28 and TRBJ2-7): DVKVTQSSRYLVKRTGEKVFLECVQDMDHENMFWYRQDPGLGLRLIYFSYDVKMKEKGDIPEGYSVSREKKERFSLILESASTNQTSMYLCASSQWTGGVMYEQYFGPGTRLTVT.

The CDR3 DNA follows: TGTGCCAGCAGTTATAGCGGGGGAGGGTACAATGAGCAGTTCTTC. Translated, it gives CASSYSGGGYNEQFF. The rearrangement uses TRBV28 and TRBJ2-1, with 9 bases identical to TRBD2. This CDR3 has 15 residues. V lost 4 bases to trimming and J lost 4 bases; unmatched junction nucleotides: 5. The V gene's germline CDR1 is MDHEN and CDR2 SYDVKM.

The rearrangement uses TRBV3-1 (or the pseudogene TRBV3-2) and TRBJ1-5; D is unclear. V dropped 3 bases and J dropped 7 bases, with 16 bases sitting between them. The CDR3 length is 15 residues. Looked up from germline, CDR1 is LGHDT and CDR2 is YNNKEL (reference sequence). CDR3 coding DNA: TGTGCCAGCAGCCAGGGTCGACGGGTGGGCCAGCCCCAGCATTTT. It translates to CASSQGRRVGQPQHF.

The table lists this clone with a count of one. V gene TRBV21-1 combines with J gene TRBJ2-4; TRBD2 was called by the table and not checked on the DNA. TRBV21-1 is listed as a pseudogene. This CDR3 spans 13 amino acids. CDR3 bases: TGTGCCAGGGGAGTTCGACCCAAAAACATTCAGTACTTC. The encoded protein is CARGVRPKNIQYF.

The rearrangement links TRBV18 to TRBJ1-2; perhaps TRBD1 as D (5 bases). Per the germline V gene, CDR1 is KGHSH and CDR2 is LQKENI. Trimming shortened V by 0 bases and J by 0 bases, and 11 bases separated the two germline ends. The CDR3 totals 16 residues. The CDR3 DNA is TGTGCCAGCTCACCACCGCAAGGGGCGGCTAACTATGGCTACACCTTC. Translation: CASSPPQGAANYGYTF.

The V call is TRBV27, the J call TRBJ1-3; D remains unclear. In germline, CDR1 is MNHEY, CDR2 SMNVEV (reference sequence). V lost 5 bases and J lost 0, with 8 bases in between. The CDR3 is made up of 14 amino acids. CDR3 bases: TGTGCCAGCAGTCCAAGGAGCTCTGGAAACACCATATATTTT. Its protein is CASSPRSSGNTIYF.

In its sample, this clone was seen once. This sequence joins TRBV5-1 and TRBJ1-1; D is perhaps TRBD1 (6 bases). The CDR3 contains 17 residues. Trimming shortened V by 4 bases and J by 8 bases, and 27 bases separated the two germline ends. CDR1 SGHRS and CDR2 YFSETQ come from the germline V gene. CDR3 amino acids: CASSGGDLTGRTREAFF. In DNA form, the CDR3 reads TGCGCCAGCAGCGGTGGGGACCTGACAGGACGAACTAGAGAAGCTTTCTTT. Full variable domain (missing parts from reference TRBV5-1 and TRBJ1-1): KAGVTQTPRYLIKTRGQQVTLSCSPISGHRSVSWYQQTPGQGLQFLFEYFSETQRNKGNFPGRFSGRQFSNSRSEMNVSTLELGDSALYLCASSGGDLTGRTREAFFGQGTRLTVV.

This chain's CDR3 is CASSLARMASGDSYNEQFF. The CDR3 region has the DNA TGTGCCAGCAGCTTGGCACGTATGGCTAGCGGGGACTCCTACAATGAGCAGTTCTTC. The chain employs TRBV5-6 and TRBJ2-1; 9 bases are a match to TRBD2. The CDR3 length is 19 residues. Germline-derived CDR1 and CDR2 are SGHDT and YYEEEE. Unmatched junction bases numbered 10, after V lost 0 bases and J lost 0 bases.